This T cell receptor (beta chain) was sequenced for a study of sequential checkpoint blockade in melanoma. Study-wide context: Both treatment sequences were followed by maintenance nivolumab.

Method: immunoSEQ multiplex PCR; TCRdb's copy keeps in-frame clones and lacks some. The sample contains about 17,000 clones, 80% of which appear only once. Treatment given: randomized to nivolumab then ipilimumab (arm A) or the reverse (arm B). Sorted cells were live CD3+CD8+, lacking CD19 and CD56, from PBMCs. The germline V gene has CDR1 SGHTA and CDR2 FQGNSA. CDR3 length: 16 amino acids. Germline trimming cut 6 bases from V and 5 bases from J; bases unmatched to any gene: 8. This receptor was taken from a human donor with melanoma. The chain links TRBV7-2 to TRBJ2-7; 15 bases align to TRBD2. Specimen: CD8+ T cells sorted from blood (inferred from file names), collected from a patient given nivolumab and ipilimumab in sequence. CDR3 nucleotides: TGTGCCAGCAGAGACGGACTAGCGGGAGGGTCCCACGAGCAGTACTTC. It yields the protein CASRDGLAGGSHEQYF.